This passage covers 27 T cell receptor beta chains from one sample sequenced in a study of beta chain features in type 1 diabetes. The investigators reverse transcribed all of the isolated RNA, so they sequenced expressed TCRB transcripts. The repertoire was sequenced with immunoSEQ multiplex PCR; TCRdb's copy has only in-frame clones and lacks some. The data contain about 140,000 clones, 6.9% of them singletons. The sample consisted of central memory CD4+ T cells from blood. The receptors shown here come from a woman in her twenties or thirties in good health.

This clone showed up just a few times. This chain joins TRBV4-3 and TRBJ2-1; D gene uncertain. The CDR3 spans 13 residues. The V gene lost 0 bases and the J gene lost 10 bases, with 10 bases spanning the gap. The germline CDR1 and CDR2 sequences are LGHNA and YSLEER. The CDR3 sequence is CASSQDLKREQFF. CDR3 nucleotides: TGCGCCAGCAGCCAAGATTTAAAGCGAGAGCAGTTCTTC.

This clone was detected ten times or more. This chain connects TRBV5-1 to TRBJ2-2; TRBD2 aligns across 12 bases. The CDR3 has 18 amino acids. V trimming: 4 bases; J trimming: 4 bases; junction bases outside the gene matches: 11. Germline V gene lookup returns CDR1 SGHRS and CDR2 YFSETQ. The CDR3 bases are TGCGCCAGCAGCGAGCTAGCGGGAGGGCCCGTAGGCACCGGGGAGCTGTTTTTT. It specifies CASSELAGGPVGTGELFF. Full variable domain (missing parts from reference TRBV5-1 and TRBJ2-2): KAGVTQTPRYLIKTRGQQVTLSCSPISGHRSVSWYQQTPGQGLQFLFEYFSETQRNKGNFPGRFSGRQFSNSRSEMNVSTLELGDSALYLCASSELAGGPVGTGELFFGEGSRLTVL.

The chain uses TRBV27 and TRBJ2-1, with 13 bases identical to TRBD2. The germline V gene encodes CDR1 MNHEY and CDR2 SMNVEV (reference sequence). V dropped 4 bases and J dropped 1; count of bases not matched to a gene: 4. The CDR3 length is 17 residues. CDR3 nucleotide sequence: TGTGCCAGCAGTTCCCCGACTAGCGGGAGGTCCTACAATGAGCAGTTCTTC. It is translated as CASSSPTSGRSYNEQFF.

This clone was observed at least ten times. CDR3 nucleotides: TGTGCCAGCATTCCGACTGAGGGACTCGGGGCCAACGTCCTGACTTTC. It translates to CASIPTEGLGANVLTF. V usage is TRBV28 and J usage is TRBJ2-6; the D gene is possibly TRBD2 (6 bases). CDR1 and CDR2 from the germline V gene are MDHEN and SYDVKM. CDR3 length: 16 amino acids. V gave up 7 bases and J gave up 4 bases, with 17 bases separating them.

This clone was seen a handful of times. Other DNA sequences in the same sample also yield this CDR3. The CDR3 loop reads CASSQDPRETQYF. CDR3 bases: TGCGCCAGCAGCCAAGATCCTAGAGAGACCCAGTACTTC. The genes are TRBV4-3 and TRBJ2-5; D is ambiguous. CDR1 and CDR2 from the germline V gene are LGHNA and YSLEER. V lost 0 bases and J 4 bases, leaving 6 bases between the germline ends. There are 13 residues in the CDR3.

The rearrangement joins TRBV5-1 to TRBJ2-1, with 9 bases lining up with TRBD1. CDR3 length equals 16 residues. Losses at the gene ends were 4 bases for V and 8 bases for J; bases not matched to a gene: 13. In germline, CDR1 is SGHRS, CDR2 YFSETQ. CDR3 sequence (DNA): TGCGCCAGCAGCGCGCATAGGACAGGGGATATGGATGAGCAGTTCTTC. Protein product: CASSAHRTGDMDEQFF. Filled out from reference TRBV5-1 and TRBJ2-1, the complete variable domain reads KAGVTQTPRYLIKTRGQQVTLSCSPISGHRSVSWYQQTPGQGLQFLFEYFSETQRNKGNFPGRFSGRQFSNSRSEMNVSTLELGDSALYLCASSAHRTGDMDEQFFGPGTRLTVL.

With regard to this clone: Other nucleotide sequences in the sample specify the same CDR3. This chain connects TRBV18 to TRBJ1-1, with D maybe TRBD1 (5 bases). The CDR3 is made up of 13 amino acids. The V and J ends lost 4 bases and 4 bases respectively, with 10 bases between them. Per germline, CDR1 KGHSH and CDR2 LQKENI. The CDR3 coding sequence is TGTGCCAGCTCACAGGGGAAGGGCACTGAAGCTTTCTTT. Encoded protein: CASSQGKGTEAFF.

This clone was recorded a few times. The CDR3 sequence: CASSKMSGANTGELFF. The DNA of the CDR3 is TGTGCCAGCAGCAAAATGAGCGGGGCCAACACCGGGGAGCTGTTTTTT. The chain employs TRBV7-6 and TRBJ2-2, with 7 bases matching TRBD2. V shed 5 bases, J shed 2 bases, and the junction held 8 bases outside the gene matches. CDR1 and CDR2 (germline): SGHVS, FNYEAQ. This CDR3 comprises 16 residues.

The CDR3 coding sequence is TGCAGCGTCCCGACGACTAGCGGGATCTACAATGAGCAGTTCTTC. Protein: CSVPTTSGIYNEQFF. This chain joins TRBV29-1 and TRBJ2-1, with 11 bases lining up with TRBD2. V shed 6 bases, J shed 3 bases, and the junction held 7 bases outside the gene matches. This CDR3 region has 15 residues. CDR1 and CDR2 from the germline V gene are SQVTM and ANQGSEA.

This clone was detected only a few times. At the DNA level, this CDR3 is encoded by other sequences in the same sample as well. The gene calls are TRBV5-1 and TRBJ2-1, with 13 bases aligning to TRBD2. The CDR3 length is 15 residues. CDR1 SGHRS and CDR2 YFSETQ come from the germline V gene. V shed 4 bases, J shed 5 bases, and the junction held 3 bases outside the gene matches. As DNA, the CDR3 is TGCGCCAGCAGCCCAGGGACTAGCGGGAACAATGAGCAGTTCTTC. It yields the protein CASSPGTSGNNEQFF.

This clone was picked up a small number of times. The V call is TRBV18, the J call TRBJ1-1; D gene ambiguous. The CDR3 is made up of 14 amino acids. Germline V CDR1 and CDR2: KGHSH, LQKENI. The V and J ends lost 3 bases and 2 bases respectively, with 10 bases between them. CDR3 DNA: TGTGCCAGCTCACCGCAACGCGGTAACACTGAAGCTTTCTTT. Translating gives CASSPQRGNTEAFF.

This clone was recorded a few times. This rearrangement joins TRBV30 to TRBJ2-1, with 7 bases identical to TRBD2. The V gene's germline CDR1 is GTSNPN and CDR2 SVGIG (reference sequence). The length of the CDR3 is 15 residues. V was pared by 4 bases and J by 0 bases, with 6 bases of the junction left unmatched. The CDR3 protein is CAWIAGLSSYNEQFF. CDR3 bases: TGTGCCTGGATAGCGGGCCTTAGCTCCTACAATGAGCAGTTCTTC. Complete variable domain (other parts from reference TRBV30 and TRBJ2-1): SQTIHQWPATLVQPVGSPLSLECTVEGTSNPNLYWYRQAAGRGLQLLFYSVGIGQISSEVPQNLSASRPQDRQFILSSKKLLLSDSGFYLCAWIAGLSSYNEQFFGPGTRLTVL.

This clone was observed at least ten times. The chain joins TRBV19 to TRBJ1-5; D not resolved. Trimming shortened V by 0 bases and J by 4 bases, and 10 bases separated the two germline ends. The length of the CDR3 is 15 residues. The germline V gene encodes CDR1 LNHDA and CDR2 SQIVND (reference sequence). CDR3 sequence: CASSIDPGFNQPQHF. The CDR3 DNA is TGTGCCAGTAGTATAGATCCCGGGTTTAATCAGCCCCAGCATTTT.

The rearrangement links TRBV7-3 to TRBJ1-2; 9 bases line up with TRBD1. Germline CDR1 reads SGHTA; CDR2 reads FQGTGA. The CDR3 is 15 residues long. With 1 base clipped from V and 11 bases from J, the junction kept 11 bases outside the gene matches. CDR3 residues: CASSLKPGTGHGYTF. CDR3 nucleotides: TGTGCCAGCAGCTTAAAGCCCGGGACAGGGCACGGTTACACCTTC.

CDR3 nucleotides: TGTGCCAGTAGGACGACAGGGGAATATGGCTACACCTTC. Its translation: CASRTTGEYGYTF. The V gene is TRBV19, the J gene TRBJ1-2, with 8 nucleotides matching TRBD1. Germline-derived CDR1 and CDR2 are LNHDA and SQIVND (reference sequence). V lost 6 bases, J lost 5 bases, and 5 bases stayed unmatched. The CDR3 has 13 amino acids.

This clone appeared a few times. The genes are TRBV18 and TRBJ1-1; no definite D call. Germline-derived CDR1 and CDR2 are KGHSH and LQKENI. CDR3 size: 13 residues. Trimming took 2 bases from V and 1 from J, leaving 5 bases between them. The CDR3 coding sequence is TGTGCCAGCTCACCAATACAGAACACTGAAGCTTTCTTT. Amino acids: CASSPIQNTEAFF.

The rearrangement links TRBV6-1 to TRBJ1-1; D is uncertain. The V and J ends lost 4 bases and 0 bases respectively, with 15 bases between them. The germline V gene encodes CDR1 MNHNS and CDR2 SASEGT. This CDR3 is built from 16 residues. The chain's CDR3 is CASSARAGVVNTEAFF. CDR3 in DNA: TGTGCCAGCAGTGCCCGGGCCGGGGTCGTGAACACTGAAGCTTTCTTT.

DNA for the CDR3: TGTGCCAGCAGCTCCTCCCCTCGGTGGGAGGTAGAGACCCAGTACTTC. Translating it yields CASSSSPRWEVETQYF. The J gene is TRBJ2-5, the V gene TRBV7-9, with a weak D call TRBD2 (6 bases). CDR1 is SEHNR, CDR2 FQNEAQ, per germline (reference sequence). The V end was cut by 4 bases, the J end by 4 bases, with 19 bases between. The CDR3 has 16 residues.

The V and J genes are TRBV7-3 and TRBJ1-2; 9 bases are a match to TRBD1. This CDR3 comprises 16 residues. The ends lost 5 bases at V and 4 bases at J; junction bases unmatched: 11. Germline assignment: CDR1 SGHTA and CDR2 FQGTGA. The CDR3 loop is CASSPPPGQGTYGYTF. CDR3 coding DNA: TGTGCCAGCAGCCCCCCCCCGGGACAGGGTACCTATGGCTACACCTTC. The full variable domain, rest sourced from reference TRBV7-3 and TRBJ1-2, is GAGVSQTPSNKVTEKGKYVELRCDPISGHTALYWYRQSLGQGPEFLIYFQGTGAADDSGLPNDRFFAVRPEGSVSTLKIQRTERGDSAVYLCASSPPPGQGTYGYTFGSGTRLTVV.

V is TRBV18 and J is TRBJ1-1, with D possibly TRBD1 on 6 matching bases. CDR3 length equals 14 residues. Trimming cost V 2 bases and J 2 bases, with 9 bases left between them. Germline CDR1 reads KGHSH; CDR2 reads LQKENI. The DNA of the CDR3 is TGTGCCAGCTCACCAGCAGGGGCCAACACTGAAGCTTTCTTT. The encoded protein is CASSPAGANTEAFF.

This clone was detected only a few times. The rearrangement links TRBV28 to TRBJ2-5, with TRBD2 as a possible D gene (6 bases). This CDR3 region has 17 residues. V lost 0 bases and J lost 0, with 14 bases in between. CDR1 is MDHEN and CDR2 is SYDVKM in the germline V gene. The CDR3 DNA reads TGTGCCAGCAGTTTATGGGACTTGTCGGGGGACCAAGAGACCCAGTACTTC. Encoded protein: CASSLWDLSGDQETQYF.

The gene calls are TRBV16 and TRBJ2-1; possible D gene TRBD2, 5 bases. In germline, CDR1 is KGHSY, CDR2 FQNENV. This CDR3 region has 13 residues. With 2 bases removed from V and 9 bases from J, the gap between germline ends came to 11 bases. CDR3 sequence (DNA): TGTGCCAGCAGCCAAACCGACCGGGGTGAGCAGTTCTTC. This sequence encodes CASSQTDRGEQFF.

Many counts were recorded for this clone. V gene TRBV29-1 combines with J gene TRBJ2-7; possibly TRBD1 for D (6 bases). The CDR3 is 14 amino acids. Trimming cost V 2 bases and J 6 bases, with 17 bases left between them. Germline V gene sequence: CDR1 SQVTM, CDR2 ANQGSEA. CDR3 residues: CSVESTGSLSEQYF. CDR3 bases: TGCAGCGTTGAATCGACAGGATCGCTTTCCGAGCAGTACTTC.

J is TRBJ1-5 and V is TRBV2; TRBD1 agrees at 7 bases. After removal of 6 bases from V and 2 bases from J, the junction contained 4 bases not matched to a gene. The germline CDR1 and CDR2 sequences are SNHLY and FYNNEI. The CDR3 loop spans 14 amino acids. The CDR3 spells CASREQGGNQPQHF. The CDR3 DNA reads as TGTGCCAGCAGGGAGCAGGGGGGCAATCAGCCCCAGCATTTT.

At least ten counts were recorded for this clone. V gene TRBV5-1 combines with J gene TRBJ2-1; D might be TRBD1 (6 bases). From germline, CDR1 is SGHRS and CDR2 YFSETQ. The CDR3 is made up of 17 amino acids. V lost 2 bases, J lost 4 bases, and 19 bases lay in between. CDR3 coding DNA: TGCGCCAGCAGCTTTACCGTCACAGGGTTGGGGTACAATGAGCAGTTCTTC. Residues: CASSFTVTGLGYNEQFF.

The V and J genes are TRBV9 and TRBJ2-1; D remains ambiguous. Trimming cost V 0 bases and J 4 bases, with 8 bases left between them. This CDR3 is 14 amino acids long. Germline V CDR1 and CDR2: SGDLS, YYNGEE. CDR3 protein: CASSVATEYNEQFF. The CDR3 bases are TGTGCCAGCAGCGTAGCTACGGAGTACAATGAGCAGTTCTTC.

Ten or more counts support this clone. This rearrangement joins TRBV7-2 to TRBJ2-7; 7 nucleotides match TRBD1. The germline V gene has CDR1 SGHTA and CDR2 FQGNSA. Unmatched junction bases numbered 3, after V lost 5 bases and J lost 2 bases. This CDR3 comprises 13 residues. As DNA, the CDR3 is TGTGCCAGCAGCCATGGACAGGCCTACGAGCAGTACTTC. This encodes CASSHGQAYEQYF.